The T cell receptor (beta chain) described here comes from a study of T cell repertoires in cytomegalovirus infection. General study points: CMV-specific TCR beta clonotypes restricted by HLA-C were the ones dominating the ex vivo response.

Concerning this clonotype itself: Antigen: not known.

Trimming stripped 0 bases from V and 7 bases from J, with 9 bases between. The germline V gene has CDR1 ENHRY and CDR2 SYGVKD. The length of the CDR3 is 14 residues. TCRdb used MiXCR to reprocess the reads, holding one entry per CDR3 protein. The repertoire has approximately 100,000 distinct CDR3 sequences, over 40% of them found once; the top ten carry about two thirds. The starting material was CD8+ T cells from cultured PBMCs, obtained from culture after CMV antigen stimulation. This sequence originates from a human donor in good health (CMV status not recorded). Some clones in this sample may be carry-over from other donors' samples. The chain couples TRBV10-3 to TRBJ1-4; D call uncertain. The CDR3 region has the DNA TGTGCCATCAGTGAGTCGAACCTGGCTGAAAAACTGTTTTTT. This gives the protein CAISESNLAEKLFF.